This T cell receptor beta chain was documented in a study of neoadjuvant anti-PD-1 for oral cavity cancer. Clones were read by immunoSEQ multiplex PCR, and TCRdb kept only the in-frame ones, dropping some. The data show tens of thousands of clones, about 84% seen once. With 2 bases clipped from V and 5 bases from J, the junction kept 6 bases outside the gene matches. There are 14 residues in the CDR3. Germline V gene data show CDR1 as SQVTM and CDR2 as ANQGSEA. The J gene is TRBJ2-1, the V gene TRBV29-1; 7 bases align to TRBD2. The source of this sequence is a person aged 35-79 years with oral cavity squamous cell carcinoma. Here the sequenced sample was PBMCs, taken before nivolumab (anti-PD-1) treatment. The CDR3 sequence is CSVERLAANNEQFF. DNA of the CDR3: TGCAGCGTTGAACGGCTAGCGGCGAACAATGAGCAGTTCTTC.